Given below is one T cell receptor (beta chain) in context. TCRdb's copy holds only in-frame clones and misses some; the assay was immunoSEQ multiplex PCR. Of some 350,000 clones in the sample, approximately 90% were seen once. The V gene lost 3 bases and the J gene lost 6 bases, with 14 bases spanning the gap. The CDR3 spans 14 residues. Germline-derived CDR1 and CDR2 are SEHNR and FQNEAQ (reference sequence). The sample originates from a study of blood T cell repertoires in COVID-19. Study details: COVID-19 samples, acute and convalescent, were from the United States, Italy and Spain. T cells, B-cell-depleted T cells, or PBMCs provided the cDNA or gDNA that served as material.

Participant age was roughly 18 to 90 years, and participants resided in approximately 24 US areas. The sequenced sample consisted of PBMCs or T cells enriched from blood (not recorded which). The V gene is TRBV7-9, the J gene TRBJ1-2, with a possible D match to TRBD1 (5 bases). The TCR was taken from a man younger than 30 who had recovered from COVID-19. CDR3 DNA: TGTGCCAGCAGCTTCTGGATGGGGCTAGATGGCTACACCTTC. Its translation: CASSFWMGLDGYTF.